This TCR beta chain was captured by sequencing in a study of blood T cell repertoires in COVID-19. Study summary: Samples of COVID-19 (acute and convalescent) were obtained from the United States, Italy and Spain.

V dropped 4 bases and J dropped 6; count of bases not matched to a gene: 12. The CDR3 consists of 17 residues. Germline-derived CDR1 and CDR2 are MNHEY and SVGEGT. The method was immunoSEQ multiplex PCR; TCRdb's version includes in-frame clones alone and lacks a portion of them. The sample includes over 200,000 clones, 85% to 90% of them seen just once. The V call is TRBV6-2 or TRBV6-3, the J call TRBJ2-2, with 9 bases matching TRBD2. The TCR was taken from a woman aged 40 to 50 who had recovered from COVID-19. The sequenced sample consisted of peripheral blood. The CDR3: CASSSETLAGMPGELFF. CDR3 bases: TGTGCCAGCAGTTCCGAGACGCTAGCGGGAATGCCCGGGGAGCTGTTTTTT.